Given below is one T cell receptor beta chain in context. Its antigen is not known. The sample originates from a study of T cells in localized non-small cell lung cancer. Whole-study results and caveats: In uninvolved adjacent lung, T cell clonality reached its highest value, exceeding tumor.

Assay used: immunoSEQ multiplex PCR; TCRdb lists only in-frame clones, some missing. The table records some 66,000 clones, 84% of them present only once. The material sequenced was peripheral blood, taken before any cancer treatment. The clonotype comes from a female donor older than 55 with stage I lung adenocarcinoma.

The CDR3 DNA reads as TGTGCCAGCAGCGTCGATCGTTTGGGCACCGGGGAGCTGTTTTTT. Amino acids: CASSVDRLGTGELFF. The chain combines TRBV9 with TRBJ2-2; the D is unclear. The V gene's germline CDR1 is SGDLS and CDR2 YYNGEE. The germline V and J ends were trimmed by 2 bases and 4 bases, with 12 bases remaining between them. The CDR3 is 15 amino acids.